This T cell receptor (beta chain) was sequenced during a study of cytomegalovirus exposure and HLA in healthy donors. The PCR used 60 Vbeta and 13 Jbeta primers. Clones were read by immunoSEQ multiplex PCR, and TCRdb kept only the in-frame ones, dropping some. The sample contains approximately 86,000 clones, approximately 70% of which appear only once. Germline values: CDR1 SGHAT, CDR2 FQNNGV. V dropped 1 base and J dropped 7; count of bases not matched to a gene: 8. CDR3 length: 16 amino acids. The receptor's source is a man aged 60-69 years in good health and CMV-seronegative. The chain carries TRBV11-2 and TRBJ2-3; 10 nucleotides match TRBD2. Material for sequencing was PBMCs. This CDR3 is CASSLVASGSSNTQYF. CDR3 DNA sequence: TGTGCCAGCAGCTTAGTCGCTAGCGGGAGTTCGAATACGCAGTATTTT.